One and the same sample provided the 26 T cell receptor beta chains below, sequenced in a study of shared clonotypes between healthy human individuals. Repertoires were generated with immunoSEQ multiplex PCR, while TCRdb's copy carries only in-frame clones and drops some. The sample comprises some 980,000 clones, more than 75% of which are singletons, and approximately 1.5% rests with the top ten. Sequenced input: memory CD4+ T cells sorted from blood. Subset: CD45RA-negative fraction. The receptors shown here come from a man younger than 35 in good health.

The chain is built from TRBV11-2 and TRBJ2-1; 11 bases are shared with TRBD2. The trim removed 5 bases at V and 0 bases at J, leaving 12 bases unmatched. This CDR3 is 19 amino acids long. Germline V lookup: CDR1 SGHAT, CDR2 FQNNGV. For the CDR3, the DNA is TGTGCCAGCAGCGACAGACTAGCGGGATTACATAGCTCCTACAATGAGCAGTTCTTC. Protein product: CASSDRLAGLHSSYNEQFF.

This clone has just a few counts. The V gene is TRBV11-3, the J gene TRBJ1-5; D gene uncertain. Trimming cost V 3 bases and J 0 bases, with 9 bases left between them. The CDR3 loop spans 15 amino acids. CDR1 SGHNT and CDR2 YENEEA come from the germline V gene. The CDR3 region is CASSFIHISNQPQHF. The DNA of the CDR3 is TGTGCCAGCAGCTTTATACATATTAGCAATCAGCCCCAGCATTTT.

Of note for this clone: The identical CDR3 is also encoded by other nucleotide sequences in the sample. The chain uses TRBV11-3 and TRBJ2-5; the D is unclear. Germline V gene sequence: CDR1 SGHNT, CDR2 YENEEA. Trimming shortened V by 1 base and J by 1 base, and 4 bases separated the two germline ends. This CDR3 contains 13 residues. CDR3 in DNA: TGTGCCAGCAGCTTAGGGACCCAAGAGACCCAGTACTTC. It encodes CASSLGTQETQYF.

The chain couples TRBV29-1 to TRBJ2-3; 8 bases are a match to TRBD1. This CDR3 region has 13 residues. Germline CDR1 is SQVTM and CDR2 is ANQGSEA. Losses at the gene ends were 7 bases for V and 4 bases for J; bases not matched to a gene: 7. CDR3 region: CSARTGNPDTQYF. Written as DNA, the CDR3 is TGCAGCGCTAGGACAGGGAATCCAGATACGCAGTATTTT.

The genes are TRBV9 and TRBJ2-3, with 7 bases aligning to TRBD2. Germline V gene sequence: CDR1 SGDLS, CDR2 YYNGEE. J lost 1 base, V lost 4 bases, and 12 bases had no gene match. CDR3 length equals 17 residues. CDR3 amino acids: CASSPIWRGRGTDTQYF. As DNA, the CDR3 is TGTGCCAGCAGCCCCATTTGGCGGGGGAGGGGCACAGATACGCAGTATTTT.

The V and J genes are TRBV7-8 and TRBJ1-1, with 7 bases fitting TRBD1. CDR3 length equals 18 residues. Germline-derived CDR1 and CDR2 are SGHVS and FQNEAQ. The V and J ends lost 3 bases and 0 bases, in that order; junction bases with no gene match: 13. The CDR3 is CASSFKEGAGDMNTEAFF. The CDR3 DNA reads as TGTGCCAGCAGCTTCAAGGAGGGGGCCGGGGACATGAACACTGAAGCTTTCTTT.

The chain links TRBV20-1 to TRBJ1-2; no reliable D call. With 5 bases removed from V and 7 bases from J, the gap between germline ends came to 11 bases. The CDR3 spans 11 residues. Germline loops: CDR1 DFQATT, CDR2 SNEGSKA (reference sequence). DNA for the CDR3: TGCAGTGCTTACGTCGACATTGGCTACACCTTC. Encoded protein: CSAYVDIGYTF.

This chain connects TRBV7-2 to TRBJ2-5; 9 bases map to TRBD2. Per germline, CDR1 SGHTA and CDR2 FQGNSA. The V and J ends lost 1 base and 5 bases, in that order; junction bases with no gene match: 5. This CDR3 contains 15 residues. Written as DNA, the CDR3 is TGTGCCAGCAGCTTAGATAGCGGGAGCTGGGAGACCCAGTACTTC. This translates into CASSLDSGSWETQYF.

On this clone itself: At the DNA level, this CDR3 is encoded by other sequences in the same sample as well. The chain employs TRBV5-1 and TRBJ2-1; D gene uncertain. CDR3 length: 15 residues. Germline V gene lookup returns CDR1 SGHRS and CDR2 YFSETQ. Trimming cost V 4 bases and J 0 bases, with 11 bases left between them. The CDR3 sequence: CASSLEPGSYNEQFF. DNA of the CDR3: TGCGCCAGCAGCCTTGAACCGGGCTCCTACAATGAGCAGTTCTTC.

The rearrangement links TRBV18 to TRBJ2-2; D is unclear. CDR3 size: 17 residues. CDR1 is KGHSH, CDR2 LQKENI, per germline. Trimming stripped 2 bases from V and 1 base from J, with 14 bases between. The CDR3 DNA follows: TGTGCCAGCTCACCAGAGAAGGCAAAGGTGAACACCGGGGAGCTGTTTTTT. Translating gives CASSPEKAKVNTGELFF. The full variable domain, its missing parts supplied by reference TRBV18 and TRBJ2-2, is NAGVMQNPRHLVRRRGQEARLRCSPMKGHSHVYWYRQLPEEGLKFMVYLQKENIIDESGMPKERFSAEFPKEGPSILRIQQVVRGDSAAYFCASSPEKAKVNTGELFFGEGSRLTVL.

This chain uses TRBV27 with TRBJ1-2, with TRBD1 as a possible D gene (5 bases). Deletions cut 2 bases from V and 10 bases from J, with 14 bases between. The germline V gene has CDR1 MNHEY and CDR2 SMNVEV (reference sequence). This CDR3 has 13 residues. CDR3 amino acids: CASSLGQLGAYTF. CDR3 nucleotides: TGTGCCAGCAGTTTAGGGCAGCTCGGGGCCTACACCTTC.

The gene calls are TRBV5-4 and TRBJ2-2; TRBD1 agrees at 7 bases. Germline CDR1 reads SGHNT; CDR2 reads YYREEE (reference sequence). The V and J ends lost 4 bases and 5 bases, in that order; junction bases with no gene match: 8. The CDR3 runs 15 residues. As DNA, the CDR3 is TGTGCCAGCAGCCCGGGACAGATGGTTACCGGGGAGCTGTTTTTT. The encoded protein is CASSPGQMVTGELFF.

The chain joins TRBV10-3 to TRBJ2-2, with 7 bases fitting TRBD1. Germline V gene sequence: CDR1 ENHRY, CDR2 SYGVKD. This CDR3 is built from 16 residues. V was pared by 4 bases and J by 1 base, with 6 bases of the junction left unmatched. Here the CDR3 DNA reads TGTGCCATCAGTGCGGCCTCAGGGGGGAACACCGGGGAGCTGTTTTTT. Amino acid sequence: CAISAASGGNTGELFF.

The chain links TRBV12-5 to TRBJ2-7; 7 bases line up with TRBD1. The CDR3 spans 15 residues. The germline V gene has CDR1 LGHNT and CDR2 FRNRAP. The trim removed 4 bases at V and 6 bases at J, leaving 12 bases unmatched. CDR3: CASGWAGTAVSEQYF. In DNA form, the CDR3 reads TGTGCTAGTGGTTGGGCTGGGACAGCTGTCAGCGAGCAGTACTTC.

This clone has only a few counts. The genes are TRBV2 and TRBJ2-5; D gene unclear. The CDR3 loop spans 14 amino acids. Germline CDR1 is SNHLY and CDR2 is FYNNEI. The germline V and J ends were trimmed by 4 bases and 3 bases, with 12 bases remaining between them. The CDR3 bases are TGTGCCAGCAGTGGTTGGGGTAGTGAAGAGACCCAGTACTTC. This encodes CASSGWGSEETQYF.

This rearrangement joins TRBV27 to TRBJ2-2; no clear D gene. Germline V gene data show CDR1 as MNHEY and CDR2 as SMNVEV (reference sequence). The CDR3 runs 13 residues. Trimming cost V 5 bases and J 5 bases, with 9 bases left between them. CDR3 nucleotide sequence: TGTGCCAGCAGTCCCCGACATACCGGGGAGCTGTTTTTT. Protein: CASSPRHTGELFF.

Comment on this clone: Other DNA sequences of this sample code for an identical CDR3. The CDR3 loop is CASSRDRLYGYTF. The CDR3 DNA reads TGTGCCAGCAGCAGGGACAGACTTTATGGCTACACCTTC. The chain links TRBV7-2 to TRBJ1-2, with TRBD1 matching 7 bases. The germline CDR1 and CDR2 sequences are SGHTA and FQGNSA. V shed 5 bases, J shed 5 bases, and the junction held 5 bases outside the gene matches. The CDR3 is made up of 13 amino acids.

Comments on this clone: The junction shows a germline mismatch at one end, possibly a read error. V usage is TRBV9 and J usage is TRBJ2-6, with D possibly matching TRBD1 (6 bases). The germline gives CDR1 SGDLS, CDR2 YYNGEE. This CDR3 has 16 amino acids. CDR3 nucleotide sequence: TGTGCCAGCAGCGCCGAACAGGGAGCTGGGGTCAACGTCCTGACTTTC. The encoded protein is CASSAEQGAGVNVLTF.

This clone appeared once. The V call is TRBV5-1, the J call TRBJ2-2; no reliable D call. V lost 4 bases, J lost 3 bases, and 7 bases lay in between. The CDR3 sequence is 13 residues long. The V gene's germline CDR1 is SGHRS and CDR2 YFSETQ. CDR3 in DNA: TGCGCCAGCAGCCTTTTTTACACCGGGGAGCTGTTTTTT. As protein: CASSLFYTGELFF.

The rearrangement uses TRBV6-1 and TRBJ2-7; a weak D match, TRBD1 (5 bases). Per germline, CDR1 MNHNS and CDR2 SASEGT. The ends were cut back, 4 bases at V and 8 bases at J, with 15 bases in the middle. This CDR3 has 13 residues. The CDR3 DNA is TGTGCCAGCAGTGTAGGCAGGGAAGCTCAGCAGTACTTC. As protein: CASSVGREAQQYF.

This chain uses TRBV19 with TRBJ2-3; D remains ambiguous. The CDR3 covers 13 residues. Germline CDR1 LNHDA, CDR2 SQIVND (reference sequence). The V gene lost 5 bases and the J gene lost 1 base, with 7 bases spanning the gap. The CDR3: CASSLRGTDTQYF. As DNA, the CDR3 is TGTGCCAGTAGTCTCCGAGGCACAGATACGCAGTATTTT.

J is TRBJ1-3 and V is TRBV5-6, with D possibly being TRBD1 (6 bases). Trimming cost V 2 bases and J 0 bases, with 12 bases left between them. CDR3 length equals 16 residues. Germline V CDR1 and CDR2: SGHDT, YYEEEE. The CDR3 nucleotides are TGTGCCAGCAGCTTACTAGGACAGTTCTCTGGAAACACCATATATTTT. Protein sequence: CASSLLGQFSGNTIYF.

The chain links TRBV5-1 to TRBJ2-5; D unresolved. Germline V gene lookup returns CDR1 SGHRS and CDR2 YFSETQ. Between the trimmed V and J ends, which lost 0 bases and 3 bases, there was a span of 9 bases. The CDR3 has 14 residues. The CDR3 DNA reads as TGCGCCAGCAGCTTGGGCACGGCAAAAGAGACCCAGTACTTC. Translating gives CASSLGTAKETQYF. Full variable domain (remainder filled in from reference TRBV5-1 and TRBJ2-5): KAGVTQTPRYLIKTRGQQVTLSCSPISGHRSVSWYQQTPGQGLQFLFEYFSETQRNKGNFPGRFSGRQFSNSRSEMNVSTLELGDSALYLCASSLGTAKETQYFGPGTRLLVL.

The chain has TRBV4-3 and TRBJ2-7; D possibly uses TRBD1 or TRBD2 (7 bases each). With 6 bases removed from V and 5 bases from J, the gap between germline ends came to 17 bases. CDR1 and CDR2 from the germline V gene are LGHNA and YSLEER. The CDR3 spans 14 residues. The CDR3 nucleotides read TGCGCCAGCAGTTTATCCGCAGGGGGGGACGAGCAGTACTTC. This codes for CASSLSAGGDEQYF.

The V and J genes are TRBV30 and TRBJ2-7; D unclear. In germline, CDR1 is GTSNPN, CDR2 SVGIG (reference sequence). The length of the CDR3 is 12 residues. V lost 5 bases and J lost 4, with 12 bases in between. The CDR3 nucleotides are TGTGCCTGGGGCGGTACGCCGTACGAGCAGTACTTC. It codes for CAWGGTPYEQYF.

This chain uses TRBV14 with TRBJ2-2; D not certain. The CDR3 is 13 amino acids. Germline lookup yields CDR1 SGHDN and CDR2 FVKESK. The V end was cut by 3 bases, the J end by 6 bases, with 8 bases between. The CDR3 here is CASSQTQAGELFF. Here the CDR3 DNA reads TGTGCCAGCAGCCAGACCCAGGCCGGGGAGCTGTTTTTT. Full variable domain (rest looked up from reference TRBV14 and TRBJ2-2): EAGVTQFPSHSVIEKGQTVTLRCDPISGHDNLYWYRRVMGKEIKFLLHFVKESKQDESGMPNNRFLAERTGGTYSTLKVQPAELEDSGVYFCASSQTQAGELFFGEGSRLTVL.